This TCR beta chain derives from a study of technical replicates of blood from several donors. CDR1 SQVTM and CDR2 ANQGSEA come from the germline V gene. V lost 4 bases and J 1 base, leaving 11 bases between the germline ends. The CDR3 totals 14 residues. Clones were sequenced by immunoSEQ multiplex PCR, and TCRdb holds only the in-frame ones, with some missing. The repertoire consists of roughly 73,000 clones, with 93% occurring once and the leading ten covering approximately 0.24%. The material sequenced was T cells isolated from PBMCs. The receptor was isolated from a human donor in good health. The rearrangement joins TRBV29-1 to TRBJ1-3, with TRBD1 as a possible D gene (6 bases). The CDR3 sequence is CSVGEQGSGNTIYF. CDR3 in DNA: TGCAGCGTTGGGGAACAGGGATCTGGAAACACCATATATTTT.